One TCR beta chain is described in this entry. Only a few counts were recorded for this clonotype. It has no known antigen specificity. No per-base quality is available; no much larger clone lies one base away. The library was built by means of 5' RACE. Data came from an Illumina HiSeq 2500. A second PCR of roughly 7 to 11 cycles was performed with a sample-barcoded 5' primer and a J-beta primer mix. A template-switch 5' adaptor carrying 12 random nucleotides introduced a unique molecular identifier onto each TCR beta cDNA molecule. Each sample yielded at least 2.5 million CDR3-containing paired-end reads. First-strand cDNA synthesis was performed from all RNA using the Mint cDNA synthesis kit, with priming by a TRBC-specific oligonucleotide. Following uracil-DNA glycosylase treatment, all cDNA underwent a first 18-cycle PCR with the universal primers M1SS and BC2_uni_R. The published analysis was carried out like this. Each sample was normalized by randomly selecting 1 million high-quality reads, each carrying a distinct molecular identifier. Reads with shared molecular identifiers were discarded instead of being binned into consensus sequences. MiTCR, run with a Q25 quality threshold and the strictest error-elimination algorithm, handled CDR3 identification, clonotype clustering and error correction. A nonparametric unseen species model with Euler transformation was used to estimate lower-bound total TCR beta diversity. In TCRdb, the public reads were trimmed at Q25 with fastp and aligned with MiXCR, with productive beta chains retained. Each CDR3 protein appears once, grouped with its most common genes and DNA. TCRdb, not the authors, supplied the V and J calls. Within this sample are some 1.4 million distinct CDR3 sequences, with roughly 45% of them counted one time only. Together, the top ten hold less than 8% of the sample.

V trim: 4 bases; J trim: 6 bases; unmatched bases: 7. As encoded in the germline V gene, CDR1 is SGHAT while CDR2 is FQNNGV. The CDR3 covers 16 residues, taking in both the cysteine and the phenylalanine. The sequence is cut down to CDR3 DNA, 48 bases in frame from base 1. This sample was included in a study of blood T cells in healthy people across ages (dated by TCRdb to the mid-2010s). General notes on the study: In model experiments, template switching captured about one uniquely barcoded TCR beta cDNA molecule for every two T cells. To track age-related changes in TCR beta repertoire diversity, the study relied on deep sequencing normalized with unique cDNA molecular identifiers. The donors were divided into four age groups: young (average around 16 years), middle-aged (about 39), aged (about 61) and long-lived (82). Donors of different ages were randomly distributed across sequencing lanes to avoid experimental bias. The study analyzed two additional independent replicas of 1 million unique cDNA reads from the same blood draw for two donors, one aged 18 to 30 and one aged 80 or older.

The donors were roughly 39 Caucasian individuals from Russia, aged about 6 to 100 years, who were systemically healthy. Approximately 9 milliliters of peripheral blood were collected from each donor into EDTA-treated Vacutainer tubes. Ficoll-Paque density-gradient centrifugation was used to isolate PBMCs, with at least 7 million per sample. Total RNA was extracted from PBMCs with Trizol reagent, with at least 5.5 micrograms obtained per sample. For every donor, an aliquot of PBMCs went through flow cytometry to measure the percentages of naive CD45RAhigh/CD27high T cells. Study-wide conclusions, independent of this receptor: Compared with the aged group, more naive CD4+ T cells, fewer expanded clones and increased TCR diversity were shown by the long-lived group, suggesting age selection. As age increased, observed TCR beta diversity per million T cells dropped in a roughly linear way, and a significant reduction was already evident by age around 41. Because profiling used bulk unsorted PBMCs, naive and antigen-experienced compartments could not be compared conclusively. Because donor CMV infection status was unknown, age-related changes in expanded clonotypes were potentially confounded. The percentage of naive T cells measured by flow cytometry correlated strongly with observed TCR beta diversity. Total diversity estimates from one million sequenced T cells were considered lower bounds and underestimates.

The sample consisted of blood. The chain links TRBV11-2 with TRBJ2-1; 12 central bases correspond to TRBD2. The TCR originated in a woman younger than 35 in good health. The nucleotides are TGTGCCAGCAGCTCCAGACTAGCGGGGGCCTCCAATGAGCAGTTCTTC. This is translated as CASSSRLAGASNEQFF.